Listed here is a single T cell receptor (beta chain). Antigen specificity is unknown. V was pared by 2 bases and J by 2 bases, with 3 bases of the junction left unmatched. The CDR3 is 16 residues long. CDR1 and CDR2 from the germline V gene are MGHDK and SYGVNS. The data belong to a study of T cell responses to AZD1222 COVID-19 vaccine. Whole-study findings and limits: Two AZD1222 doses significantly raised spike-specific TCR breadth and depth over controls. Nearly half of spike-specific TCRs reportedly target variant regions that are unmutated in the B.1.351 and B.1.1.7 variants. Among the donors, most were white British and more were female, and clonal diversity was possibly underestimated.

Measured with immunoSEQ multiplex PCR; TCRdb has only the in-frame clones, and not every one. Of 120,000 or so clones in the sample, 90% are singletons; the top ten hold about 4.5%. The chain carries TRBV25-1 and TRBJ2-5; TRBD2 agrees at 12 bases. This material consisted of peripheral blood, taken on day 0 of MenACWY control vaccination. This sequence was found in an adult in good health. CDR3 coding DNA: TGTGCCAGCAGTGAACAGACTAGCGGGAGTCAAGAGACCCAGTACTTC. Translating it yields CASSEQTSGSQETQYF. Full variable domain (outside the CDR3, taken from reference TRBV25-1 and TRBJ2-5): EADIYQTPRYLVIGTGKKITLECSQTMGHDKMYWYQQDPGMELHLIHYSYGVNSTEKGDLSSESTVSRIRTEHFPLTLESARPSHTSQYLCASSEQTSGSQETQYFGPGTRLLVL.